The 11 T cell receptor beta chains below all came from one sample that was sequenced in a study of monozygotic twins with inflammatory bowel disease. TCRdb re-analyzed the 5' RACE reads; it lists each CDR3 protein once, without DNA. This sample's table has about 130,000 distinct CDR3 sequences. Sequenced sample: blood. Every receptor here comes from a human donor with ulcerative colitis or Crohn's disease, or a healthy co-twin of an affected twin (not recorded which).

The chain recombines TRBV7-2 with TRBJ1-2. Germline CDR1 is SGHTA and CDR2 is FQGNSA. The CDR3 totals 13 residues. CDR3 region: CASSGEGNYGYTF.

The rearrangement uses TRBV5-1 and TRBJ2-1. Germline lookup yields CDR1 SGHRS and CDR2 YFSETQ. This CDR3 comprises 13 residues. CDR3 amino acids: CASSSDSFNEQFF.

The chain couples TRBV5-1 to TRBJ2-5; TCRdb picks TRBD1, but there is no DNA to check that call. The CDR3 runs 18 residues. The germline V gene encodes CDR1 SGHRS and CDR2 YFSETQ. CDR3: CASSNAEFKGLRQETQYF.

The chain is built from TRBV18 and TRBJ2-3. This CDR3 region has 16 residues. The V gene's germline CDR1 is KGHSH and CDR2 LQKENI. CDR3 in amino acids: CASSPPMSENTDTQYF.

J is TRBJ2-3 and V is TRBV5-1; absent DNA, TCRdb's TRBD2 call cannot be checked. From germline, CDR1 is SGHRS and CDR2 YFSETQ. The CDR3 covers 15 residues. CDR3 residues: CASSLAGGRTDTQYF.

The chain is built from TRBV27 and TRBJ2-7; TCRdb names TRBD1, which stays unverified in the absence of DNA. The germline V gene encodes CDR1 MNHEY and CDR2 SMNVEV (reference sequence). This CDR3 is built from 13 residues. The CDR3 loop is CASSFGQAYEQYF.

The CDR3 protein is CASSGTLSYNEQFF. This chain uses TRBV28 with TRBJ2-1; TCRdb designates TRBD1, a call that cannot be tested without DNA. CDR3 length: 14 residues. Germline V gives CDR1 MDHEN, CDR2 SYDVKM.

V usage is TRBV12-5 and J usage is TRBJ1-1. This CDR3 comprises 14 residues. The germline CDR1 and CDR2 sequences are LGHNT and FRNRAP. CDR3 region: CASGPGTTGTEAFF. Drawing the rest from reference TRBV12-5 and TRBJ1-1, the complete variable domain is DARVTQTPRHKVTEMGQEVTMRCQPILGHNTVFWYRQTMMQGLELLAYFRNRAPLDDSGMPKDRFSAEMPDATLATLKIQPSEPRDSAVYFCASGPGTTGTEAFFGQGTRLTVV.

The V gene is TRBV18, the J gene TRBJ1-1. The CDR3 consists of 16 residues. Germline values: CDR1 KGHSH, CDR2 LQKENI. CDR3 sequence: CASSPNPQTTGTEAFF.

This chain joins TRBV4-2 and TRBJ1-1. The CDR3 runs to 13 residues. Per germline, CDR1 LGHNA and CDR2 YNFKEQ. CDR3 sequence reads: CASSQTRDAEAFF.

CDR3 protein: CASSPPGYEQYF. The rearrangement uses TRBV18 and TRBJ2-7. The CDR3 is 12 residues long. In germline, CDR1 is KGHSH, CDR2 LQKENI.